This entry lists 27 T cell receptor beta chains sequenced from one sample in a study of T-cell reconstitution after alpha-beta-depleted transplantation in children. Researchers prepared the TCRbeta library using unique molecular identifiers, the study reports. TCRdb redid the calling of the PCR reads with MiXCR, one entry per CDR3 protein. The sample has just over 950,000 distinct CDR3 sequences, around 30% seen once; the top ten hold approximately 30%. The sequenced sample was PBMCs, mostly from graft donor cells, obtained 360 days after TCRalphabeta/CD19-depleted stem cell transplant. The receptors originated from a boy in the first two years of life who had a stem cell transplant for SCID, so the T cells may come from the graft donor.

The genes are TRBV4-3 and TRBJ1-4, with D perhaps TRBD1 (5 bases). Germline assignment: CDR1 LGHNA and CDR2 YSLEER. Trimming left V 3 bases short and J 8 bases short, with 16 bases between. This CDR3 has 15 amino acids. In nucleotides, the CDR3 is TGCGCCAGCAGCCAGGGGACCCAAACCAGAGAAAAACTGTTTTTT. This codes for CASSQGTQTREKLFF.

In nucleotides, the CDR3 is TGCGCCAGCAGCCAAGATCGAGGGTCGTTGGGAAATGAGCAGTTCTTC. It codes for CASSQDRGSLGNEQFF. V is TRBV4-1 and J is TRBJ2-1, with D perhaps TRBD2 (5 bases). This CDR3 contains 16 residues. V lost 0 bases, J lost 7 bases, and 16 bases lay in between. Germline CDR1 and CDR2: MGHRA and YSYEKL.

V usage is TRBV12-3 or TRBV12-4 and J usage is TRBJ2-1; 10 nucleotides match TRBD2. V dropped 10 bases and J dropped 0; count of bases not matched to a gene: 18. This CDR3 has 19 amino acids. The CDR3 nucleotides are TGTGCCATCTGGTCTGACTGGCTAGCGGGGGCCCACTCCTACAATGAGCAGTTCTTC. Translated, it gives CAIWSDWLAGAHSYNEQFF.

In its sample, this clonotype was seen many times. V usage is TRBV6-5 and J usage is TRBJ2-1; no definite D call. Deletions cut 5 bases from V and 7 bases from J, with 18 bases between. Germline V gene data show CDR1 as MNHEY and CDR2 as SVGAGI. The CDR3 consists of 15 residues. The CDR3 sequence: CASSTHSSTLNEQFF. The DNA for the CDR3 is TGTGCCAGCAGTACTCACTCTTCGACTCTTAATGAGCAGTTCTTC.

The rearrangement joins TRBV4-1 to TRBJ2-1, with 8 bases identical to TRBD2. The CDR3 contains 16 residues. Germline values: CDR1 MGHRA, CDR2 YSYEKL. V shed 4 bases and J 4 bases; nucleotides not matched to a gene: 9. This CDR3 reads CASSRGSGGQYNEQFF. For the CDR3, the DNA is TGCGCCAGCAGCCGGGGGAGCGGGGGCCAATACAATGAGCAGTTCTTC.

The chain recombines TRBV25-1 with TRBJ2-7, with D unclear. Germline CDR1 reads MGHDK; CDR2 reads SYGVNS. The CDR3 consists of 14 residues. Deletions cut 0 bases from V and 4 bases from J, with 10 bases between. CDR3 DNA: TGTGCCAGCAGTGAATACGGCAGGAAATACGAGCAGTACTTC. It specifies CASSEYGRKYEQYF.

This chain links TRBV5-6 with TRBJ2-1; D is tentatively TRBD1 or TRBD2 (5 bases each). CDR3 size: 16 residues. Trimming stripped 2 bases from V and 2 bases from J, with 14 bases between. Per germline, CDR1 SGHDT and CDR2 YYEEEE. CDR3 in amino acids: CASSFVGQGAYNEQFF. CDR3 DNA sequence: TGTGCCAGCAGCTTTGTAGGCCAGGGAGCCTACAATGAGCAGTTCTTC.

This clonotype was observed a handful of times. J is TRBJ2-4 and V is TRBV5-1; the D gene could be TRBD1 or TRBD2 (5 bases each). V dropped 3 bases and J dropped 0 bases, with 16 bases sitting between them. The germline V gene has CDR1 SGHRS and CDR2 YFSETQ. The CDR3 runs 17 residues. CDR3 residues: CASSWDPSVLAKNIQYF. DNA of the CDR3: TGCGCCAGCAGCTGGGACCCGTCAGTACTAGCCAAAAACATTCAGTACTTC.

This clonotype was observed once. V is TRBV2 and J is TRBJ2-3, with D perhaps TRBD2 (6 bases). CDR1 and CDR2 from the germline V gene are SNHLY and FYNNEI. V was cut by 3 bases and J by 1 base, with 14 bases left in between. CDR3 length equals 16 residues. CDR3 in DNA: TGTGCCAGCAGTGACGGGCTGGGCGGGGGCACAGATACGCAGTATTTT. Its protein is CASSDGLGGGTDTQYF.

The gene calls are TRBV7-9 and TRBJ2-7; TRBD1 matches at 9 bases. Losses at the gene ends were 2 bases for V and 6 bases for J; bases not matched to a gene: 11. This CDR3 spans 16 amino acids. Per the germline V gene, CDR1 is SEHNR and CDR2 is FQNEAQ (reference sequence). For the CDR3, the DNA is TGTGCCAGCAGCTTAACCCCCTATGGGGACAGGGTCGAGCAGTACTTC. Residues: CASSLTPYGDRVEQYF.

The V call is TRBV7-9, the J call TRBJ2-5, with 8 bases lining up with TRBD2. Per germline, CDR1 SEHNR and CDR2 FQNEAQ (reference sequence). V lost 0 bases, J lost 2 bases, and 5 bases stayed unmatched. The length of the CDR3 is 16 residues. The CDR3 DNA is TGTGCCAGCAGCTTAGCCCCAGCGGGGGTTCAAGAGACCCAGTACTTC. It specifies CASSLAPAGVQETQYF.

The CDR3 reads CSVARTGLTDTQYF. CDR3 nucleotide sequence: TGCAGCGTTGCTAGGACTGGTCTAACAGATACGCAGTATTTT. V and J are TRBV29-1 and TRBJ2-3; D might be TRBD2 (5 bases). The CDR3 has 14 residues. Trimming left V 4 bases short and J 3 bases short, with 14 bases between. In germline, CDR1 is SQVTM, CDR2 ANQGSEA.

This clonotype has a handful of counts. This chain uses TRBV13 with TRBJ2-7, with D maybe TRBD2 (6 bases). The CDR3 covers 13 residues. V was clipped by 4 bases and J by 4 bases, with 11 bases between them. CDR1 PRHDT and CDR2 FYEKMQ come from the germline V gene (reference sequence). The CDR3 nucleotides are TGTGCCAGCAGCTCGATAGGGACTTACGAGCAGTACTTC. Its protein is CASSSIGTYEQYF. Based on the CDR3 plus reference TRBV13 and TRBJ2-7, the full variable domain is AAGVIQSPRHLIKEKRETATLKCYPIPRHDTVYWYQQGPGQDPQFLISFYEKMQSDKGSIPDRFSAQQFSDYHSELNMSSLELGDSALYFCASSSIGTYEQYFGPGTRLTVT.

This chain joins TRBV6-5 and TRBJ2-7; no clear D. V lost 0 bases, J lost 4 bases, and 16 bases lay in between. From germline, CDR1 is MNHEY and CDR2 SVGAGI. This CDR3 is built from 16 residues. CDR3 sequence: CASSYSSSALRYEQYF. CDR3 DNA: TGTGCCAGCAGTTACTCGTCGTCAGCCTTGAGGTACGAGCAGTACTTC.

The rearrangement links TRBV20-1 to TRBJ2-3; D remains ambiguous. This CDR3 has 13 amino acids. In germline, CDR1 is DFQATT, CDR2 SNEGSKA (reference sequence). V dropped 5 bases and J dropped 0 bases, with 9 bases sitting between them. For the CDR3, the DNA is TGCAGTGCTCATTACTCTAGCACAGATACGCAGTATTTT. It is translated as CSAHYSSTDTQYF.

The chain's CDR3 is CASSLQGLGGETQYF. CDR3 in DNA: TGTGCCAGCAGTTTACAGGGACTTGGAGGGGAGACCCAGTACTTC. The chain carries TRBV12-3 or TRBV12-4 and TRBJ2-5, with D possibly being TRBD2 (6 bases). This CDR3 is built from 15 residues. V shed 2 bases and J shed 5 bases, with 15 bases lying between them.

V and J are TRBV4-1 and TRBJ1-2; a weak D match, TRBD1 (5 bases). The CDR3 has 16 amino acids. Germline loops: CDR1 MGHRA, CDR2 YSYEKL. Trimming removed 3 bases from V and 2 bases from J, with 16 bases in between. CDR3 in DNA: TGCGCCAGCAGCCACATCAGGGCCCGAGAGAACTATGGCTACACCTTC. This sequence encodes CASSHIRARENYGYTF.

This clonotype was counted many times. The V and J genes are TRBV5-1 and TRBJ2-7; a possible D gene is TRBD2 (5 bases). Trimming cost V 0 bases and J 2 bases, with 12 bases left between them. Germline lookup yields CDR1 SGHRS and CDR2 YFSETQ. CDR3 length equals 15 residues. CDR3 DNA: TGCGCCAGCAGCTTGGGATCGGAGGCGCCCTACGAGCAGTACTTC. Translating gives CASSLGSEAPYEQYF.

This clonotype was observed once. The rearrangement links TRBV5-1 to TRBJ2-5; 9 nucleotides agree with TRBD1. Germline CDR1 SGHRS, CDR2 YFSETQ. Trimming at V came to 5 bases and at J to 5 bases, leaving 7 bases not matched to a gene. The CDR3 is 14 amino acids. For the CDR3, the DNA is TGCGCCAGCAGATCGACAGGGGGTATTGAGACCCAGTACTTC. Protein product: CASRSTGGIETQYF.

This clonotype appeared a few times. The chain joins TRBV6-1 to TRBJ1-1, with D uncertain. The CDR3 runs 13 residues. The germline gives CDR1 MNHNS, CDR2 SASEGT. The ends were cut back, 6 bases at V and 4 bases at J, with 12 bases in the middle. The CDR3 DNA reads TGTGCCAGCAGATCTTACACGGGCACTGAAGCTTTCTTT. Its translation is CASRSYTGTEAFF.

CDR3 residues: CASSMGFDAEWVYGYTF. The DNA for the CDR3 is TGTGCCAGCAGCATGGGATTCGACGCCGAGTGGGTCTATGGCTACACCTTC. The genes are TRBV7-8 and TRBJ1-2; D gene unclear. The germline CDR1 and CDR2 sequences are SGHVS and FQNEAQ. Trimming cost V 5 bases and J 4 bases, with 23 bases left between them. The CDR3 totals 17 residues.

The CDR3 DNA sequence: TGTGCCAGCAGCCCGGGGTTTCGGTACAATGAGCAGTTCTTC. Translating gives CASSPGFRYNEQFF. The chain employs TRBV28 and TRBJ2-1, with D perhaps TRBD2 (5 bases). The germline V gene has CDR1 MDHEN and CDR2 SYDVKM. V dropped 6 bases and J dropped 4 bases, with 13 bases sitting between them. This CDR3 contains 14 residues.

The genes are TRBV5-1 and TRBJ2-7; 7 bases line up with TRBD2. Germline CDR1 is SGHRS and CDR2 is YFSETQ. Trimming removed 5 bases from V and 2 bases from J; junction bases left unmatched: 7. The CDR3 totals 14 residues. The CDR3 DNA reads as TGCGCCAGCAGAGAGGGAGGGGTAACCTACGAGCAGTACTTC. Translation gives CASREGGVTYEQYF.

Concerning this clonotype: An end of the junction differs from the germline gene, which may be a read error. The rearrangement uses TRBV19 and TRBJ2-1; 11 nucleotides match TRBD2. CDR3 length: 16 amino acids. Germline CDR1 is LNHDA and CDR2 is SQIVND (reference sequence). The CDR3 here is CACSWRASGGYNEQFF. In DNA form, the CDR3 reads TGTGCCTGTAGTTGGCGGGCTAGCGGGGGGTACAATGAGCAGTTCTTC.

The chain joins TRBV7-2 to TRBJ2-5; 7 bases line up with TRBD2. The CDR3 sequence is 15 residues long. Losses at the gene ends were 1 base for V and 4 bases for J; bases not matched to a gene: 6. CDR1 and CDR2 from the germline V gene are SGHTA and FQGNSA. In DNA, the CDR3 is TGTGCCAGCAGCTTAGGGACTGGGAGGGGAGAGACCCAGTACTTC. Translated: CASSLGTGRGETQYF.

This chain links TRBV2 with TRBJ2-2; TRBD1 is a possible D gene (6 bases). The CDR3 spans 16 residues. Germline V gene data show CDR1 as SNHLY and CDR2 as FYNNEI. Trimming shortened V by 3 bases and J by 4 bases, and 15 bases separated the two germline ends. Here the CDR3 reads CASSDVRKDSTGELFF. The CDR3 coding sequence is TGTGCCAGCAGTGATGTTAGGAAGGACAGCACCGGGGAGCTGTTTTTT. Variable domain in full (rest from reference TRBV2 and TRBJ2-2): EPEVTQTPSHQVTQMGQEVILRCVPISNHLYFYWYRQILGQKVEFLVSFYNNEISEKSEIFDDQFSVERPDGSNFTLKIRSTKLEDSAMYFCASSDVRKDSTGELFFGEGSRLTVL.

This clonotype was detected a few times. For the CDR3, the DNA is TGTGCCAGCAGTGAGATAGCGGGGGGCACCGGGGAGCTGTTTTTT. This gives the protein CASSEIAGGTGELFF. J is TRBJ2-2 and V is TRBV2, with 10 positions matching TRBD2. Trimming at V came to 3 bases and at J to 4 bases, leaving 2 bases not matched to a gene. The CDR3 covers 15 residues. In germline, CDR1 is SNHLY, CDR2 FYNNEI.